The 10 T cell receptor beta chains listed next were all sequenced from one sample in a study of blood T cell repertoires in COVID-19. The repertoire was sequenced with immunoSEQ multiplex PCR; TCRdb's copy has only in-frame clones and lacks some. The sample shows roughly 87,000 clones, around 87% of them seen only once. Sample: peripheral blood. The receptors here all came from a man aged 35-49 years with acute or convalescent COVID-19.

This rearrangement joins TRBV6-5 to TRBJ1-1; D call uncertain. The germline CDR1 and CDR2 sequences are MNHEY and SVGAGI. The V and J ends lost 6 bases and 7 bases respectively, with 18 bases between them. The CDR3 totals 14 residues. CDR3 coding DNA: TGTGCCAGCAGAGTAGGGTCCTTGGGGAGTGAAGCTTTCTTT. It is translated as CASRVGSLGSEAFF.

This chain joins TRBV30 and TRBJ1-6; D may be TRBD1 (5 bases). CDR1 is GTSNPN, CDR2 SVGIG, per germline (reference sequence). This CDR3 is built from 14 residues. Trimming stripped 4 bases from V and 8 bases from J, with 15 bases between. DNA for the CDR3: TGTGCCTGGACAATACACGCGGGGGATTCACCCCTCCACTTT. It codes for CAWTIHAGDSPLHF.

This rearrangement joins TRBV15 to TRBJ2-7; TRBD1 is a possible D gene (6 bases). There are 18 residues in the CDR3. V lost 1 base and J 4 bases, leaving 23 bases between the germline ends. CDR1 is LNHNV and CDR2 is YYDKDF in the germline V gene (reference sequence). This CDR3 reads CATSRVRQPTGSVYEQYF. In DNA form, the CDR3 reads TGTGCCACCAGCAGAGTCCGTCAGCCCACAGGGAGTGTATACGAGCAGTACTTC.

This clone was recorded at least ten times. J is TRBJ1-5 and V is TRBV21-1. TRBV21-1 represents a pseudogene. The CDR3 is made up of 9 amino acids. The CDR3 nucleotides are TGTGCCAGCACCTCGCCCCAGCATTTT. This gives the protein CASTSPQHF.

The CDR3 spells CASSETPRVWDEKLFF. CDR3 in DNA: TGTGCCAGCAGTGAGACCCCCAGGGTATGGGATGAAAAACTGTTTTTT. V is TRBV2 and J is TRBJ1-4, with D maybe TRBD1 (5 bases). CDR3 length: 16 amino acids. Trimming removed 3 bases at V and 6 bases at J, with 17 bases between. The germline CDR1 and CDR2 sequences are SNHLY and FYNNEI.

This clone was recorded once. CDR3: CASSQLLASEVGNEQFF. CDR3 in DNA: TGTGCCAGCAGCCAACTGCTGGCGAGTGAGGTCGGGAATGAGCAGTTCTTC. This chain uses TRBV3-1 (or the pseudogene TRBV3-2) with TRBJ2-1, with no clear D. V was shortened by 2 bases and J by 7 bases, with 21 bases between the two germline ends. The CDR3 is 17 residues long. In germline, CDR1 is LGHDT, CDR2 YNNKEL (reference sequence).

CDR3 coding DNA: TGTGCTAGTGGCACTAGCACAGATACGCAGTATTTT. Translated: CASGTSTDTQYF. The gene calls are TRBV12-5 and TRBJ2-3, with unresolved D. Trimming left V 6 bases short and J 0 bases short, with 4 bases between. This CDR3 has 12 amino acids. CDR1 LGHNT and CDR2 FRNRAP come from the germline V gene.

The table lists this clone with a count of one. The J gene is TRBJ2-1, the V gene TRBV27; tentatively, D is TRBD1 (6 bases). Trimming left V 4 bases short and J 7 bases short, with 23 bases between. The CDR3 runs to 17 residues. Germline CDR1 MNHEY, CDR2 SMNVEV (reference sequence). CDR3 residues: CASSSLDSLIHLNEQFF. The CDR3 coding sequence is TGTGCCAGCAGTTCCCTGGACAGCCTTATACATTTGAATGAGCAGTTCTTC.

The chain recombines TRBV5-8 with TRBJ1-4; D perhaps matches TRBD1 (5 bases). Germline values: CDR1 SGHTS, CDR2 YDEGEE. Trimming removed 1 base at V and 7 bases at J, with 8 bases between. CDR3 length: 13 residues. For the CDR3, the DNA is TGTGCCAGCAGCTTGCCAGGGCGTGAAAAACTGTTTTTT. Amino acid sequence: CASSLPGREKLFF.

V is TRBV4-3 and J is TRBJ2-5; 10 nucleotides line up with TRBD2. This CDR3 has 15 residues. Per the germline V gene, CDR1 is LGHNA and CDR2 is YSLEER. V trimming: 0 bases; J trimming: 4 bases; junction bases outside the gene matches: 2. CDR3 protein: CASSQDPSGGETQYF. CDR3 DNA: TGCGCCAGCAGCCAAGATCCTAGCGGGGGAGAGACCCAGTACTTC.